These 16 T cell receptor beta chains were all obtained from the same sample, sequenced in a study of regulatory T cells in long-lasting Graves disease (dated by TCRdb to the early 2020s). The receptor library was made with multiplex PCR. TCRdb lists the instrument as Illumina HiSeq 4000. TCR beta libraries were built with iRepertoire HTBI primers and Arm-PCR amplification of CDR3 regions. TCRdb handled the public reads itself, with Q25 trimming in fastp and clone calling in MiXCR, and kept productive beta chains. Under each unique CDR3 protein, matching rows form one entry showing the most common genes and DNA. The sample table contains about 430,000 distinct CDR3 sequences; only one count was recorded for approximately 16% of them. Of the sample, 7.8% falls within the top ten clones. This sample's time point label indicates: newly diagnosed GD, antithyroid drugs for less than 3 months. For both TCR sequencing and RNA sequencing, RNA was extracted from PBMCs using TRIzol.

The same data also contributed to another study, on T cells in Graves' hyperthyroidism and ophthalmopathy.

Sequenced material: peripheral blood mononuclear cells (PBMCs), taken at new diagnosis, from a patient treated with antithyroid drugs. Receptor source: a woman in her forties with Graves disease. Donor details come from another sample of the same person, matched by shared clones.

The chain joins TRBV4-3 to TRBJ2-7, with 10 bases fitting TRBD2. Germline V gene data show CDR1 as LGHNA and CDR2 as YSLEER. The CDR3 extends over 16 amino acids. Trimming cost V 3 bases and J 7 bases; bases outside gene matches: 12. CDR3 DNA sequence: TGCGCCAGCAGCCAGTCCCTGGCTAGCGGGAGTCGGGAGCAGTACTTC. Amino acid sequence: CASSQSLASGSREQYF.

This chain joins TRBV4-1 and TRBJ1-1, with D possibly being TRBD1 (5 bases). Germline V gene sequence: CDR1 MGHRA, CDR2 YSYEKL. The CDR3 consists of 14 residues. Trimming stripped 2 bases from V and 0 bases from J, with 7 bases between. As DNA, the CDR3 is TGCGCCAGCAGCCAACACAGGATGAACACTGAAGCTTTCTTT. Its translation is CASSQHRMNTEAFF.

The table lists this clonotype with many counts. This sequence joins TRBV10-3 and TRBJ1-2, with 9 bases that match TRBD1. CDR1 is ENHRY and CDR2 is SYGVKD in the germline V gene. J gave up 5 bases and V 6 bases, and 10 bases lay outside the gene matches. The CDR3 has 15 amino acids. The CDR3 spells CAISTGTGKEYGYTF. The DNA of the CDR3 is TGTGCCATCAGCACCGGGACAGGGAAAGAATATGGCTACACCTTC.

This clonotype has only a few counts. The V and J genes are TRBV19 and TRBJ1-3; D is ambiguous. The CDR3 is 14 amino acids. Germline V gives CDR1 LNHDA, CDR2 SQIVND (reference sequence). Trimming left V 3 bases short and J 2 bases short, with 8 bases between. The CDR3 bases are TGTGCCAGTAGTATGTCAGGCCCTGGAAACACCATATATTTT. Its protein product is CASSMSGPGNTIYF. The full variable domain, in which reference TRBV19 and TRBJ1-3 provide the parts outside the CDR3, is DGGITQSPKYLFRKEGQNVTLSCEQNLNHDAMYWYRQDPGQGLRLIYYSQIVNDFQKGDIAEGYSVSREKKESFPLTVTSAQKNPTAFYLCASSMSGPGNTIYFGEGSWLTVV.

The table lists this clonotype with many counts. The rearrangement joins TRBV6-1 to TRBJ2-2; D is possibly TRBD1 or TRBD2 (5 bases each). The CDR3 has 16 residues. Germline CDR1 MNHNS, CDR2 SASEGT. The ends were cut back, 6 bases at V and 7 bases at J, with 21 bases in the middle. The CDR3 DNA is TGTGCCAGCAGCCTGGGGGAGTGGACCGCCGACGGGGAGCTGTTTTTT. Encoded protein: CASSLGEWTADGELFF.

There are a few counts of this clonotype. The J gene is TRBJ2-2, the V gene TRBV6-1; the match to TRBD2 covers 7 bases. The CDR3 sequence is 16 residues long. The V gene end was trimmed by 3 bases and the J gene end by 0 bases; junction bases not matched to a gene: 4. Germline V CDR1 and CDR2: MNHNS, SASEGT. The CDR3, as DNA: TGTGCCAGCAGTGATTGGGCGGGGGCGAACACCGGGGAGCTGTTTTTT. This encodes CASSDWAGANTGELFF.

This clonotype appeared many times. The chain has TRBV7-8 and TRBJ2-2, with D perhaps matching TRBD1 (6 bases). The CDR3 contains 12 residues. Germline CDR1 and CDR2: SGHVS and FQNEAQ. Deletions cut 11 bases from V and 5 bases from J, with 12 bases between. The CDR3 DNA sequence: TGTGCCGAAAGACAGGAAACCGGGGAGCTGTTTTTT. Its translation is CAERQETGELFF.

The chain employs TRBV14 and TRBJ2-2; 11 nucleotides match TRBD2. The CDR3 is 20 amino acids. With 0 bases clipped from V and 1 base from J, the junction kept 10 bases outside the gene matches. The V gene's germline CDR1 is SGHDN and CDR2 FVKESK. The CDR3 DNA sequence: TGTGCCAGCAGCCAAGATATCTTGCCTAGCGGGAGGATGAACACCGGGGAGCTGTTTTTT. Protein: CASSQDILPSGRMNTGELFF.

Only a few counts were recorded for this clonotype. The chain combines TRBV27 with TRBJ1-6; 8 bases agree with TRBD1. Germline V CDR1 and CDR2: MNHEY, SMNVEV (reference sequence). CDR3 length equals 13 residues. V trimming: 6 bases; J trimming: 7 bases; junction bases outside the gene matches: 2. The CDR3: CASRTGGNSPLHF. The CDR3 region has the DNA TGTGCCAGCAGAACAGGGGGGAATTCACCCCTCCACTTT.

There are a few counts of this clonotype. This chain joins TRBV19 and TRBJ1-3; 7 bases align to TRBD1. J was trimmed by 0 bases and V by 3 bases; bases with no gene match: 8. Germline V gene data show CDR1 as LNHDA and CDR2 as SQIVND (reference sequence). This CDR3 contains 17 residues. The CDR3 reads CASSIPWTGISGNTIYF. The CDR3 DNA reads TGTGCCAGTAGTATCCCTTGGACAGGCATCTCTGGAAACACCATATATTTT.

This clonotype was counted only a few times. Here the CDR3 reads CASSLGTTGGDTEAFF. In nucleotides, the CDR3 is TGCGCCAGCAGCTTAGGGACGACAGGGGGCGACACTGAAGCTTTCTTT. The chain recombines TRBV5-1 with TRBJ1-1, with 10 bases identical to TRBD1. From germline, CDR1 is SGHRS and CDR2 YFSETQ. V trimming: 2 bases; J trimming: 3 bases; junction bases outside the gene matches: 7. This CDR3 spans 16 amino acids.

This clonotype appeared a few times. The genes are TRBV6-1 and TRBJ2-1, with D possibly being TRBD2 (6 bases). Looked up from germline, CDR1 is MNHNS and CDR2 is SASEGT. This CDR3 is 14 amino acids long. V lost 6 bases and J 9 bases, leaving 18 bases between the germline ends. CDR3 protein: CASRDRASEVEQFF. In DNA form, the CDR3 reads TGTGCCAGCAGGGATCGGGCTAGCGAAGTTGAGCAGTTCTTC.

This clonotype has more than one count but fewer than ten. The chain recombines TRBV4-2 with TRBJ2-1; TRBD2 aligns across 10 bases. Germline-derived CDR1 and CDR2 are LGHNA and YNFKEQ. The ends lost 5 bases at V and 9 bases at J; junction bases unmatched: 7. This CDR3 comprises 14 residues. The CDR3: CASSDTSGIGEQFF. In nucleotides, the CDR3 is TGTGCCAGCAGCGATACTAGCGGGATTGGTGAGCAGTTCTTC.

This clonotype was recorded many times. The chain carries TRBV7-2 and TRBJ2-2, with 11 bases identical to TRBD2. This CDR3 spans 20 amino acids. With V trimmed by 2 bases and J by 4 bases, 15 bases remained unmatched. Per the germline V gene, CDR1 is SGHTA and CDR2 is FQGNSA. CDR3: CASSLLSGRALGSGTGELFF. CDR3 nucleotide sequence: TGTGCCAGCAGCTTACTTAGCGGGAGGGCCCTCGGTTCGGGCACCGGGGAGCTGTTTTTT.

The CDR3 nucleotides are TGTGCCAGCATAGTTGGAGGGCGAGAGACCCAGTACTTC. This sequence encodes CASIVGGRETQYF. The J gene is TRBJ2-5, the V gene TRBV6-2 or TRBV6-3; a weak D match, TRBD2 (6 bases). Germline assignment: CDR1 MNHEY and CDR2 SVGEGT. CDR3 length equals 13 residues. The V end lost 7 bases, the J end lost 4 bases, and 13 bases lay between the germline ends.

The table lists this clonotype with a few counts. The CDR3 protein is CASSPAGSGRQTQYF. Here the CDR3 DNA reads TGCGCCAGCAGCCCGGCGGGTAGCGGGAGGCAGACCCAGTACTTC. V and J are TRBV5-1 and TRBJ2-5; 10 nucleotides align to TRBD2. The CDR3 has 15 amino acids. Trimming cost V 4 bases and J 6 bases; bases outside gene matches: 9. Per germline, CDR1 SGHRS and CDR2 YFSETQ.